This entry concerns a single TCR beta chain. The data were taken from a study of cytomegalovirus exposure and HLA in healthy donors. Losses at the gene ends were 6 bases for V and 4 bases for J; bases not matched to a gene: 10. CDR1 and CDR2 from the germline V gene are SGHDN and FVKESK. There are 15 residues in the CDR3. Profiling relied on immunoSEQ multiplex PCR, and the TCRdb table lists in-frame clones only, not all of them. The sample consists of more than 120,000 clones, over 80% of them appearing once. The sequenced material came from PBMCs. The clonotype was recovered from a man younger than 35 in good health and CMV-seropositive. The V and J genes are TRBV14 and TRBJ2-7; 9 bases are shared with TRBD1. The CDR3 nucleotides read TGTGCCAGCAGTCGGGACAGGGTACGAGGGTACGAGCAGTACTTC. It yields the protein CASSRDRVRGYEQYF.